This T cell receptor beta chain was sequenced during a study of cytomegalovirus exposure and HLA in healthy donors. Across the study: Prior work identified around 100 million unique TCR beta sequences in approximately 180 million T cells. General study findings and limits: Serostatus for CMV was the only available immune exposure information. A later analysis reported that several of the most significant clusters appeared to be linked to common viral pathogens, among them Epstein-Barr virus. Follow-up analysis later connected one missense variant in DCLRE1C with trimming of TCR beta V- and J-genes.

This clone was seen only once. Its antigen is unknown. CDR1 is DFQATT, CDR2 SNEGSKA, per germline (reference sequence). V was pared by 7 bases and J by 9 bases, with 7 bases between. The CDR3 totals 9 residues. Primers included in the PCR were 60 Vbeta and 13 Jbeta primers. The method was immunoSEQ multiplex PCR; TCRdb's version includes in-frame clones alone and lacks a portion of them. The sample includes 95,000 to 110,000 clones, 60% to 75% of them seen just once. This sequence was found in a man in his thirties or forties in good health and CMV-seronegative. This chain connects TRBV20-1 to TRBJ2-1, with D hard to call. Input material: PBMCs. CDR3 loop: CSGAGEQFF. DNA of the CDR3: TGCAGTGGGGCCGGTGAGCAGTTCTTC.